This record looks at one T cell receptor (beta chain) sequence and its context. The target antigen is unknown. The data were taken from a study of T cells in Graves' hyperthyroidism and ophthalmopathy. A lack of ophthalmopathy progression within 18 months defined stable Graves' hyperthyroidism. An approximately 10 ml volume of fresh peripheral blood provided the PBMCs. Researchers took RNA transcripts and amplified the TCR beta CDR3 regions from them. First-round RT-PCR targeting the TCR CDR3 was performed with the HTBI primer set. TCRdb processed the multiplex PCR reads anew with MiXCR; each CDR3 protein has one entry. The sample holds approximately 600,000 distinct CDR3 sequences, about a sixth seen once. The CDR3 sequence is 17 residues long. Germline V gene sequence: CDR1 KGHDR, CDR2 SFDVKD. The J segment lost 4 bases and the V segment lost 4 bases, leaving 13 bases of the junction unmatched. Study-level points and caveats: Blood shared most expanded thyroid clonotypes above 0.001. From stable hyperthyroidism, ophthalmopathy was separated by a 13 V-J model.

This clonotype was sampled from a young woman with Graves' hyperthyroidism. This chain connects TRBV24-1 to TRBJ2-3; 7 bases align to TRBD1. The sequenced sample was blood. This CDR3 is CATSDPTRQGEADTQYF. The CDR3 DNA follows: TGTGCCACCAGTGACCCTACCCGACAGGGAGAAGCAGATACGCAGTATTTT.